These 8 T cell receptor beta chains were sequenced from one sample in a study of cytomegalovirus exposure and HLA in healthy donors. With 60 Vbeta and 13 Jbeta primers, the PCR was carried out. The method was immunoSEQ multiplex PCR; TCRdb's version includes in-frame clones alone and lacks a portion of them. This table has about 160,000 clones, 80% appearing once. The source material was PBMCs. The receptor set was obtained from a man aged 30 to 39 in good health and CMV-seronegative.

The table lists this clone with a count of one. This chain links TRBV9 with TRBJ2-2; 8 nucleotides line up with TRBD1. Looked up from germline, CDR1 is SGDLS and CDR2 is YYNGEE. The CDR3 spans 16 residues. Trimming cost V 8 bases and J 2 bases; bases outside gene matches: 11. CDR3 region: CASHRPGGGNTGELFF. The CDR3 DNA reads TGTGCCAGTCACCGTCCAGGGGGCGGTAACACCGGGGAGCTGTTTTTT.

In regard to this clone: Mismatch with germline at one junction end may stem from a read error. The rearrangement uses TRBV7-9 and TRBJ2-2; 12 bases are shared with TRBD2. The CDR3 consists of 15 residues. Germline V gene data show CDR1 as SEHNR and CDR2 as FQNEAQ (reference sequence). This chain's CDR3 is CSSSSLAGGIGELFF. The DNA of the CDR3 is TGTTCCAGCAGCTCACTAGCGGGAGGTATCGGGGAGCTGTTTTTT.

This rearrangement joins TRBV28 to TRBJ2-7; D gene uncertain. Germline values: CDR1 MDHEN, CDR2 SYDVKM. V was shortened by 7 bases and J by 5 bases, with 18 bases between the two germline ends. The CDR3 consists of 14 residues. The CDR3: CASTMHKNLHEQYF. In DNA, the CDR3 is TGTGCCAGCACCATGCACAAGAATCTCCACGAGCAGTACTTC.

The chain is built from TRBV27 and TRBJ1-5; D ambiguous. Trimming left V 1 base short and J 1 base short, with 8 bases between. The CDR3 is 15 amino acids. Germline CDR1 reads MNHEY; CDR2 reads SMNVEV (reference sequence). This CDR3 is CASSLYGVSNQPQHF. The CDR3 DNA reads as TGTGCCAGCAGTTTATACGGGGTCAGCAATCAGCCCCAGCATTTT.

The rearrangement links TRBV7-3 to TRBJ2-2, with 7 bases aligning to TRBD1. There are 19 residues in the CDR3. With 2 bases clipped from V and 0 bases from J, the junction kept 12 bases outside the gene matches. CDR1 and CDR2 from the germline V gene are SGHTA and FQGTGA. CDR3 sequence: CASSLWAPGTAANTGELFF. CDR3 nucleotides: TGTGCCAGCAGCTTATGGGCGCCTGGGACAGCCGCGAACACCGGGGAGCTGTTTTTT. Based on the CDR3 plus reference TRBV7-3 and TRBJ2-2, the full variable domain is GAGVSQTPSNKVTEKGKYVELRCDPISGHTALYWYRQSLGQGPEFLIYFQGTGAADDSGLPNDRFFAVRPEGSVSTLKIQRTERGDSAVYLCASSLWAPGTAANTGELFFGEGSRLTVL.

Worth noting for this clone: Additional DNA sequences in this sample encode the identical CDR3. The chain is built from TRBV9 and TRBJ1-2; 9 positions match TRBD1. The J segment lost 8 bases and the V segment lost 3 bases, leaving 14 bases of the junction unmatched. This CDR3 has 16 amino acids. The germline CDR1 and CDR2 sequences are SGDLS and YYNGEE. Here the CDR3 DNA reads TGTGCCAGCAGCGCCACTGGGACAGGGTTGGCGCGCGGCTACACCTTC. The encoded protein is CASSATGTGLARGYTF.

The chain has TRBV15 and TRBJ1-1, with 7 bases matching TRBD1. With 2 bases clipped from V and 1 base from J, the junction kept 25 bases outside the gene matches. The CDR3 spans 22 residues. The germline V gene encodes CDR1 LNHNV and CDR2 YYDKDF (reference sequence). The CDR3 DNA reads as TGTGCCACCAGCAGACAATCGGGGTACTTGACAGGGAGCTTACGAGAGAACACTGAAGCTTTCTTT. It encodes CATSRQSGYLTGSLRENTEAFF.

This chain joins TRBV28 and TRBJ1-2; a weak D match, TRBD1 (5 bases). The germline V gene has CDR1 MDHEN and CDR2 SYDVKM. CDR3 length equals 14 residues. Trimming took off 7 bases at V and 4 bases at J, with 16 bases between the two ends. DNA of the CDR3: TGTGCCAGCATCCCTTGGGGGGAGGTCTATGGCTACACCTTC. It specifies CASIPWGEVYGYTF.